The rows below give T cell receptor beta chains drawn from one sample of a study of control samples from healthy donors and cancer patients. The repertoire was sequenced with immunoSEQ multiplex PCR; TCRdb's copy has only in-frame clones and lacks some. The repertoire holds 150,000 to 200,000 clones, with about nine tenths as singletons. Material: blood. Receptors originate from a woman aged 25 to 39 in good health. CDR3s include the opening cysteine and the closing phenylalanine or tryptophan. D genes are given only for firm matches. The size entry is marked missing in some rows and otherwise reads once, few, many or a size class.

D: TRBD2
J: TRBJ2-1
V: TRBV2
size: .
CDR3: CASRITSGNEQFF
DNA: TGTGCCAGCAGAATTACTAGCGGCAATGAGCAGTTCTTC

D: TRBD1
J: TRBJ1-1
V: TRBV9
size: .
CDR3: CASSPPGTGGTEAFF
DNA: TGTGCCAGCAGCCCCCCCGGGACAGGGGGCACTGAAGCTTTCTTT

D: .
J: TRBJ2-2
V: TRBV28
size: .
CDR3: CASSSDWNTGELFF
DNA: TGTGCCAGCAGTTCGGACTGGAACACCGGGGAGCTGTTTTTT

D: .
J: TRBJ1-3
V: TRBV28
size: .
CDR3: CASIDTGNTIYF
DNA: TGTGCCAGTATCGACACTGGAAACACCATATATTTT

D: .
J: TRBJ2-7
V: TRBV7-3
size: few
CDR3: CASSFGSAYEQYF
DNA: TGTGCCAGCAGCTTCGGCTCCGCCTACGAGCAGTACTTC

D: .
J: TRBJ1-4
V: TRBV28
size: .
CDR3: CASSLAPMLTNEKLFF
DNA: TGTGCCAGCAGTTTAGCTCCGATGTTAACTAATGAAAAACTGTTTTTT

D: .
J: TRBJ2-2
V: TRBV30
size: .
CDR3: CAWSVSRVTGELFF
DNA: TGTGCCTGGAGTGTCTCTCGCGTCACCGGGGAGCTGTTTTTT

D: .
J: TRBJ1-2
V: TRBV5-1
size: .
CDR3: CASSLVGSGYTF
DNA: TGCGCCAGCAGCTTGGTAGGGTCCGGCTACACCTTC

D: TRBD1
J: TRBJ2-7
V: TRBV7-9
size: .
CDR3: CASSLGTGGHEQYF
DNA: TGTGCCAGCAGCTTAGGGACAGGGGGCCACGAGCAGTACTTC

D: .
J: TRBJ1-3
V: TRBV7-2
size: .
CDR3: CASSLALSDTIYF
DNA: TGTGCCAGCAGCTTAGCGCTAAGTGACACCATATATTTT

D: TRBD2
J: TRBJ2-3
V: TRBV6-2/TRBV6-3
size: .
CDR3: CASSTGTSGSLDTQYF
DNA: TGTGCCAGCAGTACCGGGACTAGCGGGAGTTTAGATACGCAGTATTTT

D: .
J: TRBJ1-1
V: TRBV3-1/TRBV3-2
size: .
CDR3: CASSPPGAEAFF
DNA: TGTGCCAGCAGCCCCCCAGGAGCTGAAGCTTTCTTT

D: TRBD1
J: TRBJ1-4
V: TRBV2
size: .
CDR3: CASTRDRGTNEKLFF
DNA: TGTGCCAGCACCCGGGACAGGGGAACTAATGAAAAACTGTTTTTT

D: .
J: TRBJ2-2
V: TRBV10-3
size: once
CDR3: CAISGLPNTGELFF
DNA: TGTGCCATCAGCGGACTACCGAACACCGGGGAGCTGTTTTTT

D: .
J: TRBJ2-5
V: TRBV11-2
size: .
CDR3: CASSRDTQETQYF
DNA: TGTGCCAGCAGCCGGGACACTCAAGAGACCCAGTACTTC

D: TRBD2
J: TRBJ2-3
V: TRBV5-1
size: .
CDR3: CASRPTSGGSTDTQYF
DNA: TGCGCCAGCAGACCAACTAGCGGGGGGAGCACAGATACGCAGTATTTT

D: TRBD1
J: TRBJ1-5
V: TRBV4-2
size: .
CDR3: CASSQDVGGGQAGHSNQPQHF
DNA: TGTGCCAGCAGCCAAGATGTGGGGGGGGGACAGGCGGGTCATAGCAATCAGCCCCAGCATTTT

D: TRBD1
J: TRBJ1-6
V: TRBV28
size: .
CDR3: CASSQPGQGINSPLHF
DNA: TGTGCCAGCAGTCAACCGGGACAGGGGATTAATTCACCCCTCCACTTT

D: .
J: TRBJ2-5
V: TRBV5-6
size: .
CDR3: CASSSRLNQETQYF
DNA: TGTGCCAGCAGCTCCCGCCTTAATCAAGAGACCCAGTACTTC

D: TRBD2
J: TRBJ2-2
V: TRBV7-6
size: .
CDR3: CASSLVFRTSVTGELFF
DNA: TGTGCCAGCAGCTTAGTCTTTCGGACTAGCGTCACCGGGGAGCTGTTTTTT

D: .
J: TRBJ2-3
V: TRBV5-1
size: .
CDR3: CASSLSGSGGPTDTQYF
DNA: TGCGCCAGCAGCTTGTCTGGTTCCGGGGGGCCCACAGATACGCAGTATTTT

D: .
J: TRBJ2-3
V: TRBV19
size: .
CDR3: CASSIPRGESTDTQYF
DNA: TGTGCCAGTAGTATCCCGAGGGGGGAGAGCACAGATACGCAGTATTTT

D: TRBD1
J: TRBJ1-1
V: TRBV4-1
size: .
CDR3: CASSHTDRRNTEAFF
DNA: TGCGCCAGCAGCCATACGGACAGGCGGAACACTGAAGCTTTCTTT

D: .
J: TRBJ2-7
V: TRBV28
size: .
CDR3: CASTDRTYEQYF
DNA: TGTGCCAGCACGGACCGAACCTACGAGCAGTACTTC

D: TRBD1
J: TRBJ1-1
V: TRBV27
size: .
CDR3: CASSFHRGPEAFF
DNA: TGTGCCAGCAGTTTCCACAGGGGGCCTGAAGCTTTCTTT

D: TRBD1
J: TRBJ1-6
V: TRBV4-1
size: .
CDR3: CASSQGRQGSSPLHF
DNA: TGCGCCAGCAGCCAAGGACGACAGGGGAGTTCACCCCTCCACTTT

D: .
J: TRBJ1-1
V: TRBV28
size: .
CDR3: CASSFQNTEAFF
DNA: TGTGCCAGCAGTTTCCAGAACACTGAAGCTTTCTTT

D: .
J: TRBJ2-7
V: TRBV28
size: .
CDR3: CASKLGHSYEQYF
DNA: TGTGCCAGCAAGCTCGGACACTCCTACGAGCAGTACTTC